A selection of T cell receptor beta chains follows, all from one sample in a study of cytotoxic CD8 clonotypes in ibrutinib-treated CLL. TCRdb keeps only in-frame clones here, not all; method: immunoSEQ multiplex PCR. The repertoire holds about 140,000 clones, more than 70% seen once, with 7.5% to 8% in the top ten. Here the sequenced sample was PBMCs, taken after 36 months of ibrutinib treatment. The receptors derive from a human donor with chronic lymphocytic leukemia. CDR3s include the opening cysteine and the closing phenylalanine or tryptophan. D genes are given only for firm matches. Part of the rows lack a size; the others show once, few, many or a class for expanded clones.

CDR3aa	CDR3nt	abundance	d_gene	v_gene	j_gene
CASSQDWRGVSTDTQYF	TGCGCCAGCAGCCAAGATTGGAGGGGGGTTAGCACAGATACGCAGTATTTT	NA	NA	TRBV4-1	TRBJ2-3
CASSLVASTYEQYF	TGTGCCAGCAGCTTAGTTGCGAGTACCTACGAGCAGTACTTC	NA	NA	TRBV7-2	TRBJ2-7
CASSFLVRNEQFF	TGTGCCAGCAGCTTTCTAGTAAGGAATGAGCAGTTCTTC	NA	NA	TRBV7-2	TRBJ2-1
CASSFFRGGSPLHF	TGTGCCAGCAGCTTTTTCAGGGGTGGCTCACCCCTCCACTTT	NA	NA	TRBV13	TRBJ1-6
CASSDGYSYEQYF	TGTGCCAGCAGCGACGGGTACTCCTACGAGCAGTACTTC	NA	NA	TRBV7-7	TRBJ2-7
CASRGTGLGNQPQHF	TGTGCCAGCAGAGGGACAGGGTTAGGCAATCAGCCCCAGCATTTT	NA	TRBD1	TRBV27	TRBJ1-5
CSVEQGWDEQYF	TGCAGCGTTGAACAGGGTTGGGACGAGCAGTACTTC	few	NA	TRBV29-1	TRBJ2-7
CASIQGGPRGEQYF	TGTGCCAGCATTCAAGGGGGTCCAAGGGGGGAGCAGTACTTC	NA	NA	TRBV27	TRBJ2-7
CASSANRGLNEQYF	TGTGCCAGCTCAGCAAACAGGGGGCTGAACGAGCAGTACTTC	NA	TRBD1	TRBV18	TRBJ2-7
CASRSPSGNTIYF	TGTGCCAGCAGGTCCCCATCTGGAAACACCATATATTTT	once	NA	TRBV2	TRBJ1-3
CASGTLWGDTQYF	TGTGCCAGCGGGACTCTGTGGGGAGATACGCAGTATTTT	NA	NA	TRBV2	TRBJ2-3
CASSRMGSGGELFF	TGTGCCAGCAGCCGGATGGGGTCGGGCGGGGAGCTGTTTTTT	NA	NA	TRBV5-8	TRBJ2-2
CSVEHLAGGLETQYF	TGCAGCGTTGAGCACCTAGCGGGGGGTCTCGAGACCCAGTACTTC	once	TRBD2	TRBV29-1	TRBJ2-5
CASSNDWGVATGELFF	TGTGCCAGCAGTAATGACTGGGGGGTGGCCACCGGGGAGCTGTTTTTT	once	NA	TRBV27	TRBJ2-2
CASSFQETQYF	TGTGCCAGCAGCTTTCAAGAGACCCAGTACTTC	NA	NA	TRBV2	TRBJ2-5
CASSRGLLRTADSNQPQHF	TGCGCCAGCAGTCGGGGCCTTCTCCGCACTGCGGATAGCAATCAGCCCCAGCATTTT	NA	NA	TRBV23-1	TRBJ1-5
CAIRGPTGEQYF	TGTGCCATCAGGGGGCCTACAGGCGAGCAGTACTTC	NA	NA	TRBV10-3	TRBJ2-7
CASSFGHGVYGYTF	TGCGCCAGCAGCTTTGGACACGGGGTCTATGGCTACACCTTC	once	NA	TRBV5-1	TRBJ1-2
CASSLVLAGAGDEQFF	TGTGCCAGCAGCTTAGTTCTGGCGGGAGCGGGCGATGAGCAGTTCTTC	NA	TRBD2	TRBV11-2	TRBJ2-1